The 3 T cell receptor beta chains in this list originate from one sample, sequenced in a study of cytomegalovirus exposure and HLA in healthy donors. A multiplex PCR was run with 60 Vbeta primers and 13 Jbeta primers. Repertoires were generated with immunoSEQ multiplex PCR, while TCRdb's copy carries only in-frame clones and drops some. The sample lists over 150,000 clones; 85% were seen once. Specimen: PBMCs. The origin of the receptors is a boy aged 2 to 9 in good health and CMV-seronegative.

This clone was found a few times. CDR3 nucleotides: TGCGCCAGCAGCCAAGATGGCAGGGTCGTCTATGGCTACACCTTC. This sequence encodes CASSQDGRVVYGYTF. The chain joins TRBV4-1 to TRBJ1-2, with D tentatively TRBD1 (5 bases). This CDR3 has 15 residues. Between the trimmed V and J ends, which lost 0 bases and 4 bases, there was a span of 12 bases. Germline assignment: CDR1 MGHRA and CDR2 YSYEKL.

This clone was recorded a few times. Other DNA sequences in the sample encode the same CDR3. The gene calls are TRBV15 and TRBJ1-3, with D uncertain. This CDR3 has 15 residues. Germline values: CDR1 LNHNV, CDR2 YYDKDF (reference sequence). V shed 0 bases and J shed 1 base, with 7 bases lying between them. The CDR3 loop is CATSRDGGSGNTIYF. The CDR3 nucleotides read TGTGCCACCAGCAGAGATGGCGGATCTGGAAACACCATATATTTT.

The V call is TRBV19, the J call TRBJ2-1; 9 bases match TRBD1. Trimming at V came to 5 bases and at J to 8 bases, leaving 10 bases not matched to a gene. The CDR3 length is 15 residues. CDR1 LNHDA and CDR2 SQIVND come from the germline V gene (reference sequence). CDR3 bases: TGTGCCAGTAGTCTCGAAGGGACAGGGTATCATGAGCAGTTCTTC. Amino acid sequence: CASSLEGTGYHEQFF. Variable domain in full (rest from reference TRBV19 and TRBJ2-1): DGGITQSPKYLFRKEGQNVTLSCEQNLNHDAMYWYRQDPGQGLRLIYYSQIVNDFQKGDIAEGYSVSREKKESFPLTVTSAQKNPTAFYLCASSLEGTGYHEQFFGPGTRLTVL.